Following are 28 T cell receptor beta chains from one sample sequenced in a study of T-cell reconstitution after alpha-beta-depleted transplantation in children. This sample's TCRbeta library carried unique molecular identifier barcodes. MiXCR, applied by TCRdb to the PCR reads, yields one record per CDR3 protein. The profile covers hundreds of thousands of distinct CDR3 sequences, with 8% to 11% appearing a single time and about 2.1% taken by the ten largest. The material sequenced was PBMCs, taken before TCRalphabeta/CD19-depleted stem cell transplant. The receptors derive from a child younger than 10 with inherited bone marrow failure, due to receive a stem cell transplant.

This clonotype appeared many times. CDR3 DNA: TGTGCCAGCTTGGGCAGATCGAACACCGGGGAGCTGTTTTTT. Its translation: CASLGRSNTGELFF. This chain links TRBV6-1 with TRBJ2-2; D not certain. Germline V gives CDR1 MNHNS, CDR2 SASEGT. There are 14 residues in the CDR3. Between the trimmed V and J ends, which lost 8 bases and 0 bases, there was a span of 10 bases.

This clonotype appeared many times. The chain combines TRBV19 with TRBJ2-3; 8 bases match TRBD1. CDR1 and CDR2 (germline): LNHDA, SQIVND (reference sequence). The CDR3 loop spans 15 amino acids. V lost 5 bases, J lost 0 bases, and 4 bases stayed unmatched. CDR3 coding DNA: TGTGCCAGTAGTGACAGGGGAGGAAGCACAGATACGCAGTATTTT. It specifies CASSDRGGSTDTQYF.

A few counts support this clonotype. The chain combines TRBV29-1 with TRBJ2-7; 8 nucleotides align to TRBD1. J lost 5 bases, V lost 4 bases, and 10 bases had no gene match. CDR3 size: 14 residues. Germline assignment: CDR1 SQVTM and CDR2 ANQGSEA. DNA for the CDR3: TGCAGCGTTGCGCGAGACAGGGGAATCCACGAGCAGTACTTC. It is translated as CSVARDRGIHEQYF.

At least ten counts were recorded for this clonotype. The chain recombines TRBV12-3 or TRBV12-4 with TRBJ2-7; 8 nucleotides match TRBD2. The CDR3 has 13 amino acids. The J segment lost 2 bases and the V segment lost 7 bases, leaving 4 bases of the junction unmatched. CDR3 coding DNA: TGTGCCAGCACCTCCGGGAGGGCCTACGAGCAGTACTTC. It specifies CASTSGRAYEQYF.

This clonotype occurred many times. V and J are TRBV6-5 and TRBJ1-2, with D possibly being TRBD1 (6 bases). The V end was cut by 4 bases, the J end by 7 bases, with 19 bases between. Germline CDR1 MNHEY, CDR2 SVGAGI. The length of the CDR3 is 15 residues. The CDR3 is CASSSPGRGQSGYTF. CDR3 DNA: TGTGCCAGCAGTTCCCCCGGCCGGGGGCAAAGTGGCTACACCTTC.

This clonotype has ten or more counts. This chain uses TRBV12-3 or TRBV12-4 with TRBJ2-5; tentative D call: TRBD2 (6 bases). V lost 5 bases and J lost 1, with 11 bases in between. The CDR3 contains 14 residues. The CDR3 is CASSPGTFQETQYF. The CDR3 DNA reads as TGTGCCAGCAGTCCCGGGACTTTCCAAGAGACCCAGTACTTC.

The chain employs TRBV20-1 and TRBJ2-7; tentatively, D is TRBD2 (5 bases). V was cut by 6 bases and J by 6 bases, with 18 bases left in between. The germline V gene encodes CDR1 DFQATT and CDR2 SNEGSKA (reference sequence). This CDR3 is 13 amino acids long. The DNA of the CDR3 is TGCAGTGCCCCGGATGGGCACCGGGGCGAGCAGTACTTC. The encoded protein is CSAPDGHRGEQYF.

This clonotype was counted ten times or more. The J gene is TRBJ2-1, the V gene TRBV20-1; 10 nucleotides line up with TRBD2. The CDR3 is made up of 17 amino acids. Germline loops: CDR1 DFQATT, CDR2 SNEGSKA (reference sequence). With 3 bases clipped from V and 4 bases from J, the junction kept 12 bases outside the gene matches. The CDR3 reads CSARILAGVLVYNEQFF. The CDR3 region has the DNA TGCAGTGCTAGGATCCTAGCGGGAGTCCTTGTGTACAATGAGCAGTTCTTC.

Worth noting for this clonotype: A much bigger clone sits one base away, suggesting this may be a read error. V usage is TRBV7-9 and J usage is TRBJ2-7; TRBD2 matches 7 bases. The CDR3 is 13 amino acids. Per germline, CDR1 SEHNR and CDR2 FQNEAQ (reference sequence). CDR3 coding DNA: TGTGCCAGCACCTCTAGCGGCCGATACGAGCAGCACTTC. This encodes CASTSSGRYEQHF.

This clonotype was observed many times. The chain is built from TRBV27 and TRBJ1-1; D is ambiguous. The CDR3 is 14 amino acids. CDR1 is MNHEY, CDR2 SMNVEV, per germline (reference sequence). The V end lost 3 bases, the J end lost 4 bases, and 12 bases lay between the germline ends. The DNA of the CDR3 is TGTGCCAGCAGTTTTACCCGTGGATTCACTGAAGCTTTCTTT. Its protein product is CASSFTRGFTEAFF.

The chain uses TRBV4-1 and TRBJ2-1, with TRBD2 matching over 8 bases. From germline, CDR1 is MGHRA and CDR2 YSYEKL. There are 16 residues in the CDR3. Trimming at V came to 1 base and at J to 4 bases, leaving 6 bases not matched to a gene. CDR3 protein: CASSQGDGGRYNEQFF. The DNA of the CDR3 is TGCGCCAGCAGCCAAGGGGATGGCGGGAGGTACAATGAGCAGTTCTTC.

This clonotype was detected only a few times. The chain has TRBV7-2 and TRBJ2-1; TRBD2 matches at 9 bases. V shed 1 base and J 5 bases; nucleotides not matched to a gene: 3. Germline V gene sequence: CDR1 SGHTA, CDR2 FQGNSA. The CDR3 has 15 amino acids. The CDR3 here is CASSLVGTSNNEQFF. In nucleotides, the CDR3 is TGTGCCAGCAGCTTAGTAGGGACTAGCAACAATGAGCAGTTCTTC. The variable domain in full, completed from reference TRBV7-2 and TRBJ2-1, reads GAGVSQSPSNKVTEKGKDVELRCDPISGHTALYWYRQSLGQGLEFLIYFQGNSAPDKSGLPSDRFSAERTGGSVSTLTIQRTQQEDSAVYLCASSLVGTSNNEQFFGPGTRLTVL.

This chain uses TRBV20-1 with TRBJ1-2; D may be TRBD1 (5 bases). The CDR3 loop spans 14 amino acids. CDR1 is DFQATT, CDR2 SNEGSKA, per germline (reference sequence). Trimming removed 0 bases at V and 4 bases at J, with 12 bases between. CDR3 sequence (DNA): TGCAGTGCTAGAGACGCCCGACAGTCCTATGGCTACACCTTC. It specifies CSARDARQSYGYTF.

The V and J genes are TRBV5-4 and TRBJ2-7; 7 bases fit TRBD2. J was trimmed by 5 bases and V by 3 bases; bases with no gene match: 11. This CDR3 spans 15 amino acids. From germline, CDR1 is SGHNT and CDR2 YYREEE (reference sequence). This CDR3 reads CASSSASSGAHEQYF. The CDR3 region has the DNA TGTGCCAGCAGCTCCGCCTCTAGCGGAGCTCACGAGCAGTACTTC.

This clonotype has ten or more counts. The chain employs TRBV19 and TRBJ2-1; D may be TRBD2 (5 bases). The germline V gene encodes CDR1 LNHDA and CDR2 SQIVND (reference sequence). This CDR3 has 15 amino acids. Trimming stripped 5 bases from V and 3 bases from J, with 14 bases between. The CDR3 coding sequence is TGTGCCAGTAGTCGGACTCCTCTACTCTACAATGAGCAGTTCTTC. Translation: CASSRTPLLYNEQFF.

A word on this clonotype: With a much larger clone just one base away, this may be a read error. This chain uses TRBV2 with TRBJ2-1, with 8 bases fitting TRBD2. The trim removed 6 bases at V and 2 bases at J, leaving 9 bases unmatched. The CDR3 loop spans 16 amino acids. Germline V gives CDR1 SNHLY, CDR2 FYNNEI. CDR3 sequence: CASRGPSGGTYNEQFF. DNA for the CDR3: TGTGCCAGCAGGGGACCGAGCGGGGGAACCTACAATGAGCAGTTCTTC.

This clonotype has a count of ten or more. This sequence joins TRBV27 and TRBJ2-3, with D perhaps matching TRBD2 (6 bases). Germline V gives CDR1 MNHEY, CDR2 SMNVEV (reference sequence). This CDR3 has 16 amino acids. Trimming left V 4 bases short and J 5 bases short, with 19 bases between. The CDR3 region is CASSSRSGGQGDTQYF. The CDR3 DNA reads TGTGCCAGCAGTTCCCGAAGTGGAGGGCAGGGAGATACGCAGTATTTT.

This clonotype was seen many times. The chain recombines TRBV27 with TRBJ2-5; 9 bases are a match to TRBD1. CDR1 and CDR2 (germline): MNHEY, SMNVEV (reference sequence). Trimming removed 5 bases from V and 4 bases from J; junction bases left unmatched: 8. This CDR3 has 15 amino acids. The CDR3 bases are TGTGCCAGCAGTCCGGACAGGGGAGGGGGAGAGACCCAGTACTTC. This translates into CASSPDRGGGETQYF.

This chain connects TRBV6-1 to TRBJ2-7; 14 bases map to TRBD2. This CDR3 is built from 15 residues. Looked up from germline, CDR1 is MNHNS and CDR2 is SASEGT. The trim removed 6 bases at V and 5 bases at J, leaving 6 bases unmatched. CDR3 protein: CASRTSGRAFDEQYF. CDR3 DNA: TGTGCCAGCAGGACTAGCGGGAGGGCCTTCGACGAGCAGTACTTC.

This chain links TRBV11-1 with TRBJ1-6; the D gene is possibly TRBD1 (6 bases). Germline lookup yields CDR1 SGHAT and CDR2 FQDESV (reference sequence). The CDR3 covers 18 residues. Trimming stripped 4 bases from V and 0 bases from J, with 16 bases between. The CDR3 loop reads CASSSTGRGVSYNSPLHF. The CDR3 DNA reads TGTGCCAGCAGCTCAACAGGGAGAGGGGTCTCCTATAATTCACCCCTCCACTTT.

This rearrangement joins TRBV3-1 to TRBJ2-1, with 8 positions matching TRBD2. CDR1 is LGHDT and CDR2 is YNNKEL in the germline V gene (reference sequence). This CDR3 has 15 amino acids. V lost 5 bases and J lost 5; bases outside the gene matches: 8. The CDR3 coding sequence is TGTGCCAGCAGCGCCACTAGCGGAGCGGACAATGAGCAGTTCTTC. This translates into CASSATSGADNEQFF.

The V call is TRBV9, the J call TRBJ2-7, with 7 bases matching TRBD2. The CDR3 sequence is 15 residues long. The germline V gene encodes CDR1 SGDLS and CDR2 YYNGEE. The V segment lost 3 bases and the J segment 3 bases; nucleotides outside the gene matches: 9. The CDR3, as DNA: TGTGCCAGCAGCGCTCGAGGCGGGAGAAGCTACGAGCAGTACTTC. It codes for CASSARGGRSYEQYF.

With respect to this clonotype: With a much larger clone just one base away, this may be a read error. The rearrangement links TRBV12-3 or TRBV12-4 to TRBJ2-1, with D tentatively TRBD2 (7 bases). This CDR3 spans 14 amino acids. V was shortened by 5 bases and J by 15 bases, with 23 bases between the two germline ends. CDR3 in amino acids: CASSRPGGGGFAFF. In nucleotides, the CDR3 is TGTGCCAGCAGTAGACCCGGGGGCGGGGGTTTCGCGTTCTTC.

J is TRBJ2-2 and V is TRBV20-1; no firm D call. The CDR3 runs 13 residues. CDR1 and CDR2 from the germline V gene are DFQATT and SNEGSKA (reference sequence). V lost 1 base and J 7 bases, leaving 10 bases between the germline ends. In nucleotides, the CDR3 is TGCAGTGCTAGAGTTGTTTTTAGCGGGGAGCTGTTTTTT. Protein: CSARVVFSGELFF.

The gene calls are TRBV6-2 or TRBV6-3 and TRBJ2-6; D not certain. The V gene lost 2 bases and the J gene lost 0 bases, with 5 bases spanning the gap. Germline loops: CDR1 MNHEY, CDR2 SVGEGT. CDR3 size: 15 residues. The CDR3 DNA reads as TGTGCCAGCAGTTACCCGGACTCTGGGGCCAACGTCCTGACTTTC. Translation: CASSYPDSGANVLTF.

This clonotype has ten or more counts. The CDR3 loop is CSAADRGRSYQPQHF. CDR3 DNA sequence: TGCAGTGCAGCGGACAGGGGGCGAAGCTATCAGCCCCAGCATTTT. This chain connects TRBV20-1 to TRBJ1-5, with 11 bases that match TRBD1. The CDR3 loop spans 15 amino acids. After removal of 6 bases from V and 5 bases from J, the junction contained 9 bases not matched to a gene. Germline CDR1 is DFQATT and CDR2 is SNEGSKA (reference sequence).

This clonotype was seen only a few times. The chain couples TRBV29-1 to TRBJ2-5; D not certain. CDR3 length: 11 residues. From germline, CDR1 is SQVTM and CDR2 ANQGSEA. V shed 6 bases and J shed 4 bases, with 9 bases lying between them. The CDR3 DNA sequence: TGCAGCGTGATCGTCCCAGAGACCCAGTACTTC. Encoded protein: CSVIVPETQYF.

With respect to this clonotype: A single base separates this from a much larger clone, so it may be a read error. The J gene is TRBJ2-7, the V gene TRBV27; perhaps TRBD2 as D (5 bases). The CDR3 is made up of 13 amino acids. The germline V gene has CDR1 MNHEY and CDR2 SMNVEV (reference sequence). The CDR3 loop reads CASSTGMAYELYF. DNA for the CDR3: TGTGCCAGCAGTACGGGAATGGCCTACGAGCTGTACTTC.